This TCR beta chain was identified in a study of blood T cell repertoires in COVID-19. Study as a whole: The United States, Italy and Spain provided the acute and convalescent COVID-19 samples.

As processed by the authors: The authors estimated nucleated cell counts from reference gene primer amplification. The data were produced by immunoSEQ multiplex PCR, yet TCRdb's version contains in-frame clones alone and is incomplete. V, J and clone size reflect that table, while D and trimming were determined from the DNA. Of a few hundred thousand clones listed, roughly 80% are singletons. This clone came up a few times. The J segment lost 1 base and the V segment lost 0 bases, leaving 2 bases of the junction unmatched. Germline V gene lookup returns CDR1 SQVTM and CDR2 ANQGSEA. CDR3 size: 15 residues. Participants, roughly 18 to 100 years old, spanned fewer than 30 US areas. Cohort allocation depended upon clinical history that participants reported.

The chain uses TRBV29-1 and TRBJ2-1; 8 nucleotides match TRBD1. The sequencing input was PBMCs or T cells enriched from blood (not recorded which). This TCR was sampled from a woman aged 50 to 60 who had recovered from COVID-19. The CDR3 nucleotides read TGCAGCGTTGAAGAGGACAGGGTGTCCTACAATGAGCAGTTCTTC. It encodes CSVEEDRVSYNEQFF.